Each of the 21 T cell receptor beta chains below was sequenced from the same sample in a study of sequential checkpoint blockade in melanoma. Treatment meaning: randomized to nivolumab then ipilimumab (arm A) or the reverse (arm B). Assay: immunoSEQ multiplex PCR; the TCRdb copy retains only in-frame clones and omits some. The sample yields about 3,400 clones, under 75% seen once. The starting material was CD8+ T cells sorted from blood (inferred from file names), obtained from a patient given nivolumab and ipilimumab in sequence. The receptor set was obtained from a human donor with melanoma.

The CDR3 spells CASRAPGTGDGELFF. The CDR3 DNA sequence: TGTGCCAGCAGAGCCCCCGGGACAGGCGACGGGGAGCTGTTTTTT. V gene TRBV7-9 combines with J gene TRBJ2-2; TRBD1 agrees at 8 bases. V shed 6 bases and J 7 bases; nucleotides not matched to a gene: 10. The CDR3 is made up of 15 amino acids. The germline V gene has CDR1 SEHNR and CDR2 FQNEAQ (reference sequence).

CDR3 residues: CASSRDPIAEQYF. The CDR3 nucleotides read TGTGCCAGCAGTCGCGACCCGATAGCCGAGCAGTACTTC. This rearrangement joins TRBV27 to TRBJ2-7; D is unclear. Germline V lookup: CDR1 MNHEY, CDR2 SMNVEV (reference sequence). The V gene lost 5 bases and the J gene lost 6 bases, with 14 bases spanning the gap. There are 13 residues in the CDR3.

The chain combines TRBV25-1 with TRBJ2-5; 7 nucleotides agree with TRBD1. The DNA matches TRBJ2-7 better at its end, which makes the J call doubtful. The V gene's germline CDR1 is MGHDK and CDR2 SYGVNS. This CDR3 is 14 amino acids long. The chain's CDR3 is CASTDDRVSHEQYF. CDR3 nucleotide sequence: TGTGCCAGCACCGACGACAGGGTATCCCACGAGCAGTACTTC.

The chain carries TRBV18 and TRBJ2-7; D unclear. The CDR3 is 12 amino acids. The V end lost 2 bases, the J end lost 4 bases, and 6 bases lay between the germline ends. Looked up from germline, CDR1 is KGHSH and CDR2 is LQKENI. This CDR3 is CASSPEVYEQYF. The CDR3 coding sequence is TGTGCCAGCTCACCAGAGGTATACGAGCAGTACTTC. Variable domain in full (rest from reference TRBV18 and TRBJ2-7): NAGVMQNPRHLVRRRGQEARLRCSPMKGHSHVYWYRQLPEEGLKFMVYLQKENIIDESGMPKERFSAEFPKEGPSILRIQQVVRGDSAAYFCASSPEVYEQYFGPGTRLTVT.

This clone appeared a few times. J is TRBJ1-3 and V is TRBV5-1; 12 bases agree with TRBD1. The V and J ends lost 3 bases and 4 bases, in that order; junction bases with no gene match: 2. This CDR3 has 15 amino acids. Germline V lookup: CDR1 SGHRS, CDR2 YFSETQ. CDR3 sequence: CASSSGTGGGNTIYF. Here the CDR3 DNA reads TGCGCCAGCAGCTCGGGGACAGGGGGCGGAAACACCATATATTTT.

This clone was counted a few times. V is TRBV27 and J is TRBJ1-4, with 8 bases aligning to TRBD1. This CDR3 has 14 amino acids. Trimming cost V 3 bases and J 8 bases; bases outside gene matches: 5. Germline CDR1 and CDR2: MNHEY and SMNVEV (reference sequence). The CDR3 sequence is CASSFLGTGEKLFF. DNA for the CDR3: TGTGCCAGCAGTTTTCTCGGGACAGGCGAAAAACTGTTTTTT.

The chain employs TRBV14 and TRBJ2-7; the match to TRBD2 covers 7 bases. The CDR3 is made up of 16 amino acids. Germline V lookup: CDR1 SGHDN, CDR2 FVKESK. The V gene end was trimmed by 6 bases and the J gene end by 1 base; junction bases not matched to a gene: 12. Here the CDR3 DNA reads TGTGCCAGCAGTCGCAAAGCGACTAGCCGGTCCTACGAGCAGTACTTC. This gives the protein CASSRKATSRSYEQYF.

This clone was seen more than once but under ten times. The V gene is TRBV6-5, the J gene TRBJ1-2; D is uncertain. Germline CDR1 and CDR2: MNHEY and SVGAGI. There are 13 residues in the CDR3. The germline V and J ends were trimmed by 11 bases and 3 bases, with 16 bases remaining between them. The CDR3 is CACDLGRDYGYTF. DNA of the CDR3: TGTGCCTGCGACCTCGGGAGGGACTATGGCTACACCTTC.

The chain couples TRBV5-6 to TRBJ2-7; 9 bases are a match to TRBD1. The CDR3 is 14 amino acids. Germline assignment: CDR1 SGHDT and CDR2 YYEEEE. V shed 2 bases, J shed 4 bases, and the junction held 4 bases outside the gene matches. CDR3 sequence reads: CASSFWGQGYEQYF. The DNA for the CDR3 is TGTGCCAGCAGCTTTTGGGGACAGGGTTACGAGCAGTACTTC.

This chain connects TRBV7-9 to TRBJ2-7; TRBD2 matches 8 bases. This CDR3 is 19 amino acids long. The V gene end was trimmed by 2 bases and the J gene end by 2 bases; junction bases not matched to a gene: 17. The germline V gene encodes CDR1 SEHNR and CDR2 FQNEAQ (reference sequence). CDR3 region: CASSLIAGHQGLEAYEQYF. As DNA, the CDR3 is TGTGCCAGCAGCTTAATAGCGGGACATCAGGGATTGGAAGCCTACGAGCAGTACTTC.

This chain connects TRBV11-2 to TRBJ1-1; TRBD1 might be the D (6 bases). Germline-derived CDR1 and CDR2 are SGHAT and FQNNGV. Trimming removed 1 base from V and 0 bases from J, with 9 bases in between. The CDR3 covers 15 residues. In DNA, the CDR3 is TGTGCCAGCAGCTTAGTCGGGGGGCTGAACACTGAAGCTTTCTTT. Amino acid sequence: CASSLVGGLNTEAFF.

The chain combines TRBV4-1 with TRBJ2-7; 8 nucleotides agree with TRBD2. The V gene end was trimmed by 1 base and the J gene end by 6 bases; junction bases not matched to a gene: 8. Germline V gene data show CDR1 as MGHRA and CDR2 as YSYEKL. This CDR3 is 15 amino acids long. CDR3 loop: CASSQAGLEAGEQYF. CDR3 nucleotide sequence: TGCGCCAGCAGCCAAGCGGGACTAGAGGCTGGCGAGCAGTACTTC.

The V gene is TRBV7-8, the J gene TRBJ2-5; no definite D call. Per the germline V gene, CDR1 is SGHVS and CDR2 is FQNEAQ. V was trimmed by 1 base and J by 5 bases, leaving 11 bases between them. This CDR3 spans 14 amino acids. CDR3 DNA: TGTGCCAGCAGCTTAGAGATGACTTTCGAGACCCAGTACTTC. It codes for CASSLEMTFETQYF.

The V and J genes are TRBV2 and TRBJ2-1; the D is unclear. The CDR3 totals 12 residues. V shed 7 bases and J shed 6 bases, with 10 bases lying between them. Germline CDR1 reads SNHLY; CDR2 reads FYNNEI. The CDR3 reads CASTVDANEQFF. Here the CDR3 DNA reads TGTGCCAGCACGGTCGATGCCAATGAGCAGTTCTTC.

To note about this clone: At the DNA level, this CDR3 is encoded by other sequences in the same sample as well. The J gene is TRBJ2-7, the V gene TRBV4-1; the match to TRBD2 covers 9 bases. The length of the CDR3 is 15 residues. Per the germline V gene, CDR1 is MGHRA and CDR2 is YSYEKL. V trimming: 1 base; J trimming: 0 bases; junction bases outside the gene matches: 1. CDR3 amino acids: CASSQASGASYEQYF. The CDR3 nucleotides read TGCGCCAGCAGCCAAGCTAGCGGGGCCTCCTACGAGCAGTACTTC.

V is TRBV5-3 and J is TRBJ1-4; TRBD1 is a possible D gene (5 bases). TRBV5-3 is filed as an ORF, its function uncertain. The germline V and J ends were trimmed by 4 bases and 1 base, with 11 bases remaining between them. The CDR3 length is 15 residues. The DNA for the CDR3 is TGTGCCAGAAGCGGAGAGACAGTAACTAATGAAAAACTGTTTTTT. Translated, it gives CARSGETVTNEKLFF.

This clone was observed a few times. V gene TRBV5-1 combines with J gene TRBJ2-5; D not certain. In germline, CDR1 is SGHRS, CDR2 YFSETQ. The CDR3 has 15 amino acids. Trimming removed 4 bases at V and 1 base at J, with 14 bases between. CDR3 DNA sequence: TGCGCCAGCAGCCTTAAGACCCACAGCCAAGAGACCCAGTACTTC. Amino acid sequence: CASSLKTHSQETQYF.

This sequence joins TRBV19 and TRBJ2-7; unclear D gene. Germline values: CDR1 LNHDA, CDR2 SQIVND (reference sequence). Trimming shortened V by 4 bases and J by 0 bases, and 4 bases separated the two germline ends. The CDR3 extends over 12 amino acids. In DNA, the CDR3 is TGTGCCAGTAGTACCTACTCCTACGAGCAGTACTTC. Translation gives CASSTYSYEQYF.

The rearrangement joins TRBV6-5 to TRBJ1-2; D may be TRBD1 (6 bases). The CDR3 length is 13 residues. Trimming left V 4 bases short and J 3 bases short, with 9 bases between. In germline, CDR1 is MNHEY, CDR2 SVGAGI. The DNA of the CDR3 is TGTGCCAGCAGTTGGGGACACCACTATGGCTACACCTTC. It translates to CASSWGHHYGYTF.

V gene TRBV27 combines with J gene TRBJ1-5; no clear D. Looked up from germline, CDR1 is MNHEY and CDR2 is SMNVEV (reference sequence). Trimming shortened V by 2 bases and J by 6 bases, and 11 bases separated the two germline ends. CDR3 length equals 14 residues. CDR3 in amino acids: CASSLLGPTQPQHF. DNA of the CDR3: TGTGCCAGCAGTTTACTGGGCCCGACTCAGCCCCAGCATTTT.

As to this clone: The sample carries other DNA sequences with the same CDR3. This sequence joins TRBV7-9 and TRBJ2-1; TRBD2 aligns across 7 bases. The junction had 7 bases not matched to a gene; V was cut back by 5 bases and J by 0 bases. Germline loops: CDR1 SEHNR, CDR2 FQNEAQ (reference sequence). This CDR3 spans 16 amino acids. The CDR3 loop is CASSPRGGSSYNEQFF. CDR3 DNA sequence: TGTGCCAGCAGCCCCCGGGGAGGGAGCTCCTACAATGAGCAGTTCTTC.